This TCR beta chain appears in the sequencing data of a study of blood T cell repertoires in COVID-19. For the study at large: Acute-phase and convalescent COVID-19 samples originated in the United States, Italy and Spain. Nucleic acid was either cDNA or gDNA, and it came from T cells, B-cell-depleted T cells, or PBMCs.

Germline-derived CDR1 and CDR2 are SGHTA and FQGNSA. This CDR3 comprises 17 residues. The V and J ends lost 5 bases and 4 bases, in that order; junction bases with no gene match: 11. Authors' methods: Amplification of reference gene primers was used by the study to estimate nucleated cell counts. TCRdb keeps only in-frame clones here, not all; method: immunoSEQ multiplex PCR. V, J and clone size reflect that table, while D and trimming were determined from the DNA. The sample carries about 120,000 clones, approximately 87% recorded once. Material: peripheral blood. The sequence was collected from a man under 40 with acute or convalescent COVID-19. J is TRBJ2-1 and V is TRBV7-2; TRBD2 matches at 10 bases. The CDR3 sequence is CASSATSGAEVYNEQFF. The CDR3 nucleotides read TGTGCCAGCAGCGCAACTAGCGGGGCGGAGGTTTACAATGAGCAGTTCTTC.